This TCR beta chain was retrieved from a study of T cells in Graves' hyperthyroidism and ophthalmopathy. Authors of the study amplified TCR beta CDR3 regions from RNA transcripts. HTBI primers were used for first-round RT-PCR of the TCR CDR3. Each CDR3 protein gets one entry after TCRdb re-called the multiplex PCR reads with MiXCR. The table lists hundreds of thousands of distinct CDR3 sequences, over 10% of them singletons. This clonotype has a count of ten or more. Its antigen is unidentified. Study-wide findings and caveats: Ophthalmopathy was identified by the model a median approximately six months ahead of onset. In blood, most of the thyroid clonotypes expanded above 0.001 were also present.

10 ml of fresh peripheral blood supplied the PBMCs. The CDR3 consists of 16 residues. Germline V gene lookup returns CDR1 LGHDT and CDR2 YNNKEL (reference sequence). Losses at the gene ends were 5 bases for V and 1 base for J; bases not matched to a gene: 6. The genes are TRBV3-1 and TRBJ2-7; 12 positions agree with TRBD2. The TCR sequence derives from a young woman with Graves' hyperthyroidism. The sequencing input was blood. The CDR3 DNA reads TGTGCCAGCAGCGGAACTAGCGGGAGGTCGTCCTACGAGCAGTACTTC. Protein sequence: CASSGTSGRSSYEQYF.